In its sample, the clone carrying this T cell receptor beta chain was seen many times. Its target is not known. The sample belongs to a study of blood T cells in healthy people across ages. Using a J-beta primer mix together with a sample-barcoded 5' primer, a second PCR was run for roughly 7 to 11 cycles. Each CDR3 protein is one row after TCRdb ran MiXCR on the 5' RACE reads. The sample yields around 870,000 distinct CDR3 sequences, about 30% seen once. Study-wide findings and caveats: Roughly linear declines in TCR beta diversity per million T cells occurred with age.

Material for sequencing was blood. The clonotype originates from an elderly woman in good health.

CDR3: CASSEQVWEQFF. The CDR3 nucleotides read TGTGCCAGCAGTGAACAGGTCTGGGAGCAGTTCTTC. This rearrangement joins TRBV2 to TRBJ2-1; D uncertain. The CDR3 runs to 12 residues. The V end was cut by 2 bases, the J end by 10 bases, with 9 bases between. CDR1 SNHLY and CDR2 FYNNEI come from the germline V gene.